Listed here is a single TCR beta chain. Other DNA sequences in this sample translate to the same CDR3. This specimen belongs to a study of blood T cell repertoires in COVID-19. Trimming left V 0 bases short and J 4 bases short, with 6 bases between. In germline, CDR1 is GTSNPN, CDR2 SVGIG (reference sequence). This CDR3 has 12 residues. Measured with immunoSEQ multiplex PCR; TCRdb has only the in-frame clones, and not every one. The sample shows about 340,000 clones, 65% to 90% of them seen only once. This clonotype originated in a woman aged 60-75 years with COVID-19, enrolled during active disease. This rearrangement joins TRBV30 to TRBJ1-2; D gene unclear. The material sequenced was peripheral blood. CDR3 nucleotide sequence: TGTGCCTGGAGTGTAACGGGCTATGGCTACACCTTC. Protein sequence: CAWSVTGYGYTF.